This T cell receptor (beta chain) was identified during a study of blood T cell repertoires in COVID-19. Study at large: Spain, Italy and the United States supplied samples that represented acute and convalescent COVID-19. PBMCs, B-cell-depleted T cells, or T cells provided the cDNA or gDNA that made up the material.

In the authors' methods: Estimates of nucleated cell counts were drawn from the amplification of reference gene primers. Sequenced by immunoSEQ multiplex PCR; TCRdb stores in-frame clones only, minus some. D and trimming come from the DNA, and the V and J calls and clone size come from that table. The table includes almost 300,000 clones, approximately 86% detected once. Trimming cost V 5 bases and J 5 bases, with 18 bases left between them. CDR3 length: 15 amino acids. Germline V lookup: CDR1 KGHSH, CDR2 LQKENI. This rearrangement joins TRBV18 to TRBJ2-5; TRBD1 is a possible D gene (8 bases). Material for sequencing was peripheral blood. The receptor was derived from a man aged 65 to 85 with acute or convalescent COVID-19. This CDR3 reads CASSTNRGGSETQYF. As DNA, the CDR3 is TGTGCCAGCTCAACGAACAGGGGGGGCTCGGAGACCCAGTACTTC.